A selection of T cell receptor beta chains follows, all from one sample in a study of beta chain features in type 1 diabetes. Sequenced by immunoSEQ multiplex PCR; TCRdb stores in-frame clones only, minus some. The sample has over 350,000 clones; more than 12% are singletons. Sequenced sample: naive CD4+ T cells from blood. Receptor source: a woman younger than 30 in good health. CDR3s include the opening cysteine and the closing phenylalanine or tryptophan. Each record gives: clone size, D gene, J gene, V gene, CDR3 protein, CDR3 DNA. D genes are given only for firm matches. Clone size is stated in some rows and not others, as once, few, many or a class when expanded.

abundance: -
d_gene: -
j_gene: TRBJ2-7
v_gene: TRBV10-3
CDR3aa: CAISESLQGTYEQYF
CDR3nt: TGTGCCATCAGTGAGTCGCTTCAGGGTACCTACGAGCAGTACTTC

abundance: -
d_gene: -
j_gene: TRBJ2-6
v_gene: TRBV7-2
CDR3aa: CASSFHGRSSSGANVLTF
CDR3nt: TGTGCCAGCAGCTTTCATGGCAGGTCCAGCTCTGGGGCCAACGTCCTGACTTTC

abundance: few
d_gene: -
j_gene: TRBJ1-1
v_gene: TRBV6-5
CDR3aa: CASTHPRDYTEAFF
CDR3nt: TGTGCCAGCACTCATCCCAGGGACTACACTGAAGCTTTCTTT

abundance: few
d_gene: TRBD1
j_gene: TRBJ1-2
v_gene: TRBV4-2
CDR3aa: CASSQDSVDRAYGYTF
CDR3nt: TGTGCCAGCAGCCAAGATTCGGTTGACAGGGCCTATGGCTACACCTTC

abundance: few
d_gene: -
j_gene: TRBJ2-5
v_gene: TRBV21-1
CDR3aa: CASSKTPGQIQETQYF
CDR3nt: TGTGCCAGCAGCAAAACCCCGGGACAAATCCAAGAGACCCAGTACTTC

abundance: few
d_gene: TRBD2
j_gene: TRBJ2-3
v_gene: TRBV4-3
CDR3aa: CASSQGYSSGSTDTQYF
CDR3nt: TGCGCCAGCAGCCAAGGGTATTCTAGCGGTAGCACAGATACGCAGTATTTT

abundance: -
d_gene: -
j_gene: TRBJ2-2
v_gene: TRBV7-2
CDR3aa: CASSLDRVDTGELFF
CDR3nt: TGTGCCAGCAGCTTAGACAGGGTCGACACCGGGGAGCTGTTTTTT

abundance: few
d_gene: -
j_gene: TRBJ1-4
v_gene: TRBV4-3
CDR3aa: CASSQEHPGLGGEKLFF
CDR3nt: TGCGCCAGCAGCCAAGAACACCCAGGGCTGGGCGGTGAAAAACTGTTTTTT

abundance: few
d_gene: -
j_gene: TRBJ2-3
v_gene: TRBV30
CDR3aa: CAWGGVVSSGTDTQYF
CDR3nt: TGTGCCTGGGGAGGGGTGGTTTCGAGCGGAACAGATACGCAGTATTTT

abundance: -
d_gene: -
j_gene: TRBJ2-3
v_gene: TRBV14
CDR3aa: CASSLGTPSTDTQYF
CDR3nt: TGTGCCAGCAGCCTAGGGACACCCAGCACAGATACGCAGTATTTT

abundance: few
d_gene: -
j_gene: TRBJ1-5
v_gene: TRBV7-2
CDR3aa: CASSPEEGLSNQPQHF
CDR3nt: TGTGCCAGCAGCCCAGAAGAGGGTTTGAGCAATCAGCCCCAGCATTTT

abundance: few
d_gene: TRBD1
j_gene: TRBJ1-5
v_gene: TRBV2
CDR3aa: CASIRQGGQPQHF
CDR3nt: TGTGCCAGCATCCGACAGGGAGGTCAGCCCCAGCATTTT

abundance: -
d_gene: TRBD1
j_gene: TRBJ2-5
v_gene: TRBV11-3
CDR3aa: CASSLSDRGAQETQYF
CDR3nt: TGTGCCAGCAGCTTAAGCGACAGGGGGGCCCAAGAGACCCAGTACTTC

abundance: few
d_gene: -
j_gene: TRBJ2-1
v_gene: TRBV7-9
CDR3aa: CASSLPSNEQFF
CDR3nt: TGTGCCAGCAGCTTACCCTCGAATGAGCAGTTCTTC

abundance: -
d_gene: -
j_gene: TRBJ2-7
v_gene: TRBV10-3
CDR3aa: CAISEVQHIEREQYF
CDR3nt: TGTGCCATCAGTGAGGTTCAGCACATCGAGCGCGAGCAGTACTTC

abundance: few
d_gene: TRBD2
j_gene: TRBJ2-1
v_gene: TRBV5-1
CDR3aa: CASSLGLSGNHNEQFF
CDR3nt: TGCGCCAGCAGCTTGGGTCTCAGCGGGAACCACAATGAGCAGTTCTTC

abundance: few
d_gene: -
j_gene: TRBJ2-3
v_gene: TRBV5-1
CDR3aa: CASSFTEDTQYF
CDR3nt: TGCGCCAGCAGCTTCACGGAGGATACGCAGTATTTT

abundance: -
d_gene: TRBD2
j_gene: TRBJ2-7
v_gene: TRBV30
CDR3aa: CAWSQGLAIYEQYF
CDR3nt: TGTGCCTGGAGCCAGGGACTAGCGATATACGAGCAGTACTTC

abundance: few
d_gene: TRBD1
j_gene: TRBJ1-1
v_gene: TRBV7-2
CDR3aa: CASSPGQGNTEAFF
CDR3nt: TGTGCCAGCAGCCCGGGACAGGGGAACACTGAAGCTTTCTTT

abundance: -
d_gene: TRBD2
j_gene: TRBJ2-1
v_gene: TRBV29-1
CDR3aa: CSVGGLAHNEQFF
CDR3nt: TGCAGCGTGGGAGGACTAGCGCACAATGAGCAGTTCTTC

abundance: -
d_gene: -
j_gene: TRBJ2-1
v_gene: TRBV6-5
CDR3aa: CASRLTANEQFF
CDR3nt: TGTGCCAGCAGATTGACAGCGAATGAGCAGTTCTTC

abundance: -
d_gene: -
j_gene: TRBJ1-5
v_gene: TRBV19
CDR3aa: CASKPETDYSNQPQHF
CDR3nt: TGTGCCAGTAAACCCGAAACAGATTATAGCAATCAGCCCCAGCATTTT

abundance: few
d_gene: TRBD2
j_gene: TRBJ2-1
v_gene: TRBV9
CDR3aa: CASSVDYWTSGNEQFF
CDR3nt: TGTGCCAGCAGCGTAGATTACTGGACTAGCGGTAATGAGCAGTTCTTC

abundance: few
d_gene: -
j_gene: TRBJ1-4
v_gene: TRBV25-1
CDR3aa: CASSEGQPDEKLFF
CDR3nt: TGTGCCAGCAGTGAAGGACAGCCAGATGAAAAACTGTTTTTT

abundance: few
d_gene: -
j_gene: TRBJ1-1
v_gene: TRBV20-1
CDR3aa: CRGRGTEAFF
CDR3nt: TGCAGGGGGAGAGGGACTGAAGCTTTCTTT

abundance: -
d_gene: TRBD1
j_gene: TRBJ2-4
v_gene: TRBV29-1
CDR3aa: CSVHTGGRGAKNIQYF
CDR3nt: TGCAGCGTGCATACAGGGGGTCGTGGCGCCAAAAACATTCAGTACTTC

abundance: few
d_gene: -
j_gene: TRBJ2-5
v_gene: TRBV7-8
CDR3aa: CASSSTEDSYQETQYF
CDR3nt: TGTGCCAGCAGCTCGACGGAGGACAGCTACCAAGAGACCCAGTACTTC

abundance: -
d_gene: TRBD1
j_gene: TRBJ1-5
v_gene: TRBV28
CDR3aa: CASSSPRDRTNQPQHF
CDR3nt: TGTGCCAGCAGTTCCCCCCGGGACAGGACCAATCAGCCCCAGCATTTT

abundance: -
d_gene: TRBD2
j_gene: TRBJ2-7
v_gene: TRBV7-4
CDR3aa: CASSLQGGLASREQYF
CDR3nt: TGTGCCAGCAGCTTACAGGGGGGACTAGCGAGTAGGGAGCAGTACTTC

abundance: -
d_gene: TRBD1
j_gene: TRBJ2-7
v_gene: TRBV19
CDR3aa: CASIPSLGQSSYEQYF
CDR3nt: TGTGCCAGTATCCCCTCTTTGGGACAGAGCTCCTACGAGCAGTACTTC

abundance: -
d_gene: TRBD2
j_gene: TRBJ2-5
v_gene: TRBV7-2
CDR3aa: CASSSTSGVIGETQYF
CDR3nt: TGTGCCAGCAGCTCGACTAGCGGGGTGATCGGGGAGACCCAGTACTTC

abundance: few
d_gene: TRBD1
j_gene: TRBJ2-7
v_gene: TRBV5-1
CDR3aa: CASSTGTGRYEQYF
CDR3nt: TGCGCCAGCAGCACCGGGACAGGGAGATACGAGCAGTACTTC

abundance: few
d_gene: -
j_gene: TRBJ2-5
v_gene: TRBV9
CDR3aa: CASSVGAADASETQYF
CDR3nt: TGTGCCAGCAGCGTGGGGGCGGCGGACGCGTCCGAGACCCAGTACTTC

abundance: few
d_gene: TRBD2
j_gene: TRBJ2-1
v_gene: TRBV7-2
CDR3aa: CASSLAGSGGEQFF
CDR3nt: TGTGCCAGCAGCTTAGCTGGTAGCGGGGGGGAGCAGTTCTTC

abundance: -
d_gene: TRBD2
j_gene: TRBJ2-7
v_gene: TRBV5-1
CDR3aa: CASSSIPQLAGGEQYF
CDR3nt: TGCGCCAGCAGTAGCATCCCACAACTAGCGGGAGGCGAGCAGTACTTC

abundance: few
d_gene: -
j_gene: TRBJ2-7
v_gene: TRBV28
CDR3aa: CASSSSQYEQYF
CDR3nt: TGTGCCAGCAGTTCATCACAATACGAGCAGTACTTC

abundance: -
d_gene: TRBD2
j_gene: TRBJ2-7
v_gene: TRBV28
CDR3aa: CASSPLAGSYEQYF
CDR3nt: TGTGCCAGCAGTCCGCTAGCGGGGTCCTACGAGCAGTACTTC

abundance: few
d_gene: -
j_gene: TRBJ2-1
v_gene: TRBV5-1
CDR3aa: CASSSAGSNNEQFF
CDR3nt: TGCGCCAGCAGCTCTGCGGGCTCAAACAATGAGCAGTTCTTC

abundance: few
d_gene: TRBD2
j_gene: TRBJ2-1
v_gene: TRBV4-1
CDR3aa: CASSLAGGYNEQFF
CDR3nt: TGCGCCAGCAGCCTAGCGGGGGGATACAATGAGCAGTTCTTC

abundance: once
d_gene: -
j_gene: TRBJ1-2
v_gene: TRBV6-5
CDR3aa: CASKSGGFADGYTF
CDR3nt: TGTGCCAGCAAGTCGGGGGGGTTCGCGGATGGCTACACCTTC

abundance: -
d_gene: -
j_gene: TRBJ2-5
v_gene: TRBV7-2
CDR3aa: CASSAPTWYQETQYF
CDR3nt: TGTGCCAGCAGCGCCCCCACTTGGTACCAAGAGACCCAGTACTTC